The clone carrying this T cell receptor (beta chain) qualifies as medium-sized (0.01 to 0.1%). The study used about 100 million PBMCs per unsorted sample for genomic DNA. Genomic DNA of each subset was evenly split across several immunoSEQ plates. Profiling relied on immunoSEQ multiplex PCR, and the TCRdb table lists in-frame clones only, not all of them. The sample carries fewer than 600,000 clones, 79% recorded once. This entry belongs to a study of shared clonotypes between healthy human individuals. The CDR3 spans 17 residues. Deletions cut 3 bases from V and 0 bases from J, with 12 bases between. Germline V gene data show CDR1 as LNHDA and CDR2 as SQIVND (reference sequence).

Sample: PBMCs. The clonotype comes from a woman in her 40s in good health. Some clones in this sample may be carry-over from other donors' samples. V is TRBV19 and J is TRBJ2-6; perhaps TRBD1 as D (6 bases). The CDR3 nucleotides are TGTGCCAGTAGTATTTCTGGACAGACCTCTGGGGCCAACGTCCTGACTTTC. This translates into CASSISGQTSGANVLTF.